Below, one T cell receptor beta chain is given with its context. This clone was counted once. No cognate antigen has been identified for it. No qualities accompany the bases; no much larger clone lies one base away. Trimming takes 7 bases off V and 8 bases off J; junction bases not matched to a gene: 14. The CDR3 numbers 16 residues from cysteine through phenylalanine. The CDR3 DNA has 48 bases and is translated from base 1. CDR1 and CDR2 (ENHRY, SYGVKD) derive from the germline V gene. These data originate in a study of blood T cell repertoires in COVID-19 (dated by TCRdb to between 2020 and 2021). Some background on the complete study: Samples from collaborators originated in the United States, Italy and Spain and spanned both the acute and convalescent phases of COVID-19. Where available, HLA class I and class II types were obtained from metadata supplied by the sample provider rather than from assay-based typing. The sample metadata nearly always contained a de-identified subject ID, COVID-19 status, age in years and sex. Subjects who had been exposed to COVID-19, were actively infected with it, or had recovered from it provided the deeply sampled blood TCRbeta repertoires that made up the dataset. The repertoires were released in a freely available public database meant as a resource for research on the immune response to SARS-CoV-2. The prospective study material was composed of cDNA or gDNA derived from T cells, B-cell-depleted T cells, or PBMCs. The samples were drawn from the first 160 participants of the ongoing ImmuneRACE study and from over a thousand subjects provided by 6 global collaborators. Overall study results and their limits: Clinical and demographic metadata were provided uncurated, with the amount varying by source and participant.

Enrolling through a virtual design, the prospective study's participants ranged in age from roughly 18 to 89 years and lived across 24 United States geographic areas. In the prospective study, cohorts were assigned on the basis of participant-reported clinical history obtained from a screening survey and a study questionnaire. Each participant in the prospective study had whole blood, serum and a nasopharyngeal or oropharyngeal swab collected by mobile phlebotomists. Over a roughly 2-month period, participants in the prospective study had the option of providing additional blood draws and questionnaires. Prospective study blood samples were shipped either frozen or at room temperature before DNA extraction. TCRbeta CDR3 regions were amplified from genomic DNA using the immunoSEQ Assay, a bias-controlled multiplex PCR. The original methods were these. The number of nucleated cells in each sample was estimated by amplification of reference gene primers within the assay. To quantify the absolute abundance of each unique TCRbeta CDR3 rearrangement, sequence reads were collapsed and filtered. For each sample, productive Simpson clonality was calculated as the square root of Simpson's diversity index across productive rearrangements. TCRdb re-hosts the immuneACCESS table, in-frame sequences only. Its copies lack some clones; in the studies checked, an unresolved V gene accounts for under half of them, and the cause for the rest is not known. V and J calls and clone size are as listed in that table; D and trimming were resolved from the DNA. Within this sample are more than 250,000 clones, with nearly 90% of them counted one time only. Together, the top ten hold less than 2% of the sample.

The V and J segments used are TRBV10-3 and TRBJ2-1; 10 central nucleotides agree with TRBD2. Sample: PBMCs or T cells enriched from blood (not recorded which). The origin of this receptor is a young woman with acute COVID-19. In nucleotide form, the sequence is TGTGCCATCACACCCCGTCAGCGGGAGGGCACCGATGAGCAGTTCTTC. Its protein is CAITPRQREGTDEQFF.